There are a few counts of the clone carrying this T cell receptor (beta chain). Researchers prepared the TCRbeta library using unique molecular identifiers, the study reports. TCRdb redid the calling of the PCR reads with MiXCR, one entry per CDR3 protein. The sample carries about 98,000 distinct CDR3 sequences, 4.5% to 7.5% recorded once. V was shortened by 1 base and J by 3 bases, with 10 bases between the two germline ends. Germline V lookup: CDR1 SEHNR, CDR2 FQNEAQ (reference sequence). The CDR3 consists of 15 residues. The record originates from a study of T-cell reconstitution after alpha-beta-depleted transplantation in children.

The TCR comes from a female patient aged 2-10 years who had a stem cell transplant for Fanconi anemia, so the T cells may come from the graft donor. This sample comprised PBMCs, mostly from graft donor cells, obtained 60 days after TCRalphabeta/CD19-depleted stem cell transplant. The rearrangement joins TRBV7-9 to TRBJ2-1; D might be TRBD2 (7 bases). CDR3 loop: CASSLEGGIYNEQFF. The CDR3 region has the DNA TGTGCCAGCAGCTTAGAGGGGGGGATCTACAATGAGCAGTTCTTC.